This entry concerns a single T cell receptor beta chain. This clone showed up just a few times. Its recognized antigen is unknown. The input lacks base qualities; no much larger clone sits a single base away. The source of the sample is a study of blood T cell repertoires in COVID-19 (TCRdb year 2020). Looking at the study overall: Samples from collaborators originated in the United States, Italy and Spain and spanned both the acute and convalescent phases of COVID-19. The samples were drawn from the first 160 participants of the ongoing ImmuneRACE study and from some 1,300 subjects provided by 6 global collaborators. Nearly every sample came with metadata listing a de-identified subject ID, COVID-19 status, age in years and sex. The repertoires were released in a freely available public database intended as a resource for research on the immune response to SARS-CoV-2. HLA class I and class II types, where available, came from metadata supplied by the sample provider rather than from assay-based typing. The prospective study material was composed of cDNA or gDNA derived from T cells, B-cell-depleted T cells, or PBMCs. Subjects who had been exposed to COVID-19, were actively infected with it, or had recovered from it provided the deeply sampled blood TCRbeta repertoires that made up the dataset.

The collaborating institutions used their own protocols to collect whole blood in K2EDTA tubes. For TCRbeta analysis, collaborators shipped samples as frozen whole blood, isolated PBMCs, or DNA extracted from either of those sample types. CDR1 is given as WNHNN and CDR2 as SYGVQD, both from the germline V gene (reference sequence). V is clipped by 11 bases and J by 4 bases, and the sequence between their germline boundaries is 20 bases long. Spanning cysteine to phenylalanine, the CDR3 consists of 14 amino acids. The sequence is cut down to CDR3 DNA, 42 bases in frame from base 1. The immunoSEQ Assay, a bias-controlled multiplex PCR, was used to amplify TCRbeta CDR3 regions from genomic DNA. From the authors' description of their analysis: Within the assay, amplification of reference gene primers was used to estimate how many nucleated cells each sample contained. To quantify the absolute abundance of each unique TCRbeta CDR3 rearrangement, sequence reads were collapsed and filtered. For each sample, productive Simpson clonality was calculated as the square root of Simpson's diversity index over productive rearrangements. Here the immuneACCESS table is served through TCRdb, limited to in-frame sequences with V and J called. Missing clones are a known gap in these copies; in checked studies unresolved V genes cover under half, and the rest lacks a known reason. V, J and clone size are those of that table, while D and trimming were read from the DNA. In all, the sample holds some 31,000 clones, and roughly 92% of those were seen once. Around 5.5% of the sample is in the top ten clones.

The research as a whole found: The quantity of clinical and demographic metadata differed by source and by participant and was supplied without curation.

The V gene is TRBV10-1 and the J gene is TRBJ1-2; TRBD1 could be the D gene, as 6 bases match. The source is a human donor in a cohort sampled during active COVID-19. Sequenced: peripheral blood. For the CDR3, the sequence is CARLMGGRSYGYTF. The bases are TGCGCCCGATTAATGGGGGGGCGCAGCTATGGCTACACCTTC.